These 31 T cell receptor beta chains were all obtained from the same sample, sequenced in a study of response to subunit inactivated influenza vaccine. TCRdb re-analysed the RT-PCR reads in MiXCR, keeping a single row per CDR3 protein. In the table there are 500,000 to 600,000 distinct CDR3 sequences, less than 15% of which are singletons. The specimen comprised PBMCs from blood, sampled approximately 13 days after vaccination. Receptor source: a man aged 45-65 years who received an inactivated influenza vaccine.

The chain combines TRBV9 with TRBJ1-5, with D unclear. Germline values: CDR1 SGDLS, CDR2 YYNGEE. V was pared by 3 bases and J by 0 bases, with 7 bases between. The CDR3 runs 14 residues. CDR3 in amino acids: CASSGAYSNQPQHF. CDR3 bases: TGTGCCAGCAGCGGAGCGTATAGCAATCAGCCCCAGCATTTT.

The CDR3 sequence: CASSPPNQGADTQYF. The DNA of the CDR3 is TGTGCCAGCTCACCACCGAATCAGGGAGCAGATACGCAGTATTTT. The chain uses TRBV18 and TRBJ2-3, with D possibly called TRBD1 or TRBD2 (5 bases each). The length of the CDR3 is 15 residues. Between the trimmed V and J ends, which lost 0 bases and 4 bases, there was a span of 11 bases. CDR1 and CDR2 from the germline V gene are KGHSH and LQKENI.

This clonotype was seen at least ten times. The chain has TRBV19 and TRBJ1-5; D ambiguous. Germline V gene sequence: CDR1 LNHDA, CDR2 SQIVND (reference sequence). The length of the CDR3 is 12 residues. The germline V and J ends were trimmed by 9 bases and 2 bases, with 8 bases remaining between them. This CDR3 reads CASGRGNQPQHF. CDR3 DNA: TGTGCCAGCGGGAGGGGCAATCAGCCCCAGCATTTT.

The chain carries TRBV7-2 and TRBJ2-7; D is unclear. The CDR3 extends over 14 amino acids. V lost 5 bases and J lost 2, with 13 bases in between. CDR1 is SGHTA, CDR2 FQGNSA, per germline. For the CDR3, the DNA is TGTGCCAGCAGCCCAAGCGACATGGCCTACGAGCAGTACTTC. Translating it yields CASSPSDMAYEQYF.

The V call is TRBV7-9, the J call TRBJ2-1; 9 bases line up with TRBD1. CDR3 length: 13 amino acids. Germline loops: CDR1 SEHNR, CDR2 FQNEAQ (reference sequence). The V and J ends lost 1 base and 16 bases, in that order; junction bases with no gene match: 8. CDR3 sequence reads: CASSLVFGQGLFF. CDR3 DNA sequence: TGTGCCAGCAGCTTAGTCTTTGGACAGGGGTTATTCTTC.

The chain links TRBV3-1 to TRBJ2-1; TRBD1 aligns across 7 bases. Germline lookup yields CDR1 LGHDT and CDR2 YNNKEL (reference sequence). After removal of 3 bases from V and 9 bases from J, the junction contained 11 bases not matched to a gene. The CDR3 sequence is 15 residues long. The CDR3 spells CASSQRTTGSGEQFF. CDR3 coding DNA: TGTGCCAGCAGCCAGAGAACGACAGGGTCGGGTGAGCAGTTCTTC.

A note on this clonotype: A much larger clone lies one base from this, so it may be a read error. This sequence joins TRBV7-3 and TRBJ1-3; D gene unclear. V lost 4 bases and J 0 bases, leaving 4 bases between the germline ends. This CDR3 is 13 amino acids long. Per germline, CDR1 SGHTA and CDR2 FQGTGA. The CDR3 DNA reads as TGTGCCAGCAGCTCCACCTCTGGAAACACCATATATTTT. It codes for CASSSTSGNTIYF. The full variable domain, with the rest looked up from reference TRBV7-3 and TRBJ1-3, is GAGVSQTPSNKVTEKGKYVELRCDPISGHTALYWYRQSLGQGPEFLIYFQGTGAADDSGLPNDRFFAVRPEGSVSTLKIQRTERGDSAVYLCASSSTSGNTIYFGEGSWLTVV.

The chain uses TRBV29-1 and TRBJ1-4; D call uncertain. The germline CDR1 and CDR2 sequences are SQVTM and ANQGSEA. V lost 0 bases, J lost 7 bases, and 6 bases lay in between. This CDR3 has 12 amino acids. The chain's CDR3 is CSVEEGGEKLFF. CDR3 DNA: TGCAGCGTTGAAGAAGGAGGTGAAAAACTGTTTTTT. Full variable domain (missing parts from reference TRBV29-1 and TRBJ1-4): SAVISQKPSRDICQRGTSLTIQCQVDSQVTMMFWYRQQPGQSLTLIATANQGSEATYESGFVIDKFPISRPNLTFSTLTVSNMSPEDSSIYLCSVEEGGEKLFFGSGTQLSVL.

This chain connects TRBV29-1 to TRBJ1-4; no clear D. Trimming shortened V by 0 bases and J by 2 bases, and 7 bases separated the two germline ends. Germline-derived CDR1 and CDR2 are SQVTM and ANQGSEA. The CDR3 has 14 residues. CDR3 sequence reads: CSVEDLDTNEKLFF. The CDR3 nucleotides are TGCAGCGTTGAAGATTTGGATACTAATGAAAAACTGTTTTTT.

This clonotype was observed a handful of times. The chain recombines TRBV12-3 or TRBV12-4 with TRBJ2-5; D possibly matches TRBD1 or TRBD2 (6 bases each). The CDR3 is 15 amino acids. Trimming removed 6 bases from V and 5 bases from J, with 19 bases in between. The CDR3 loop reads CASSATGAQGETQYF. Written as DNA, the CDR3 is TGTGCCAGCAGCGCTACGGGGGCACAGGGTGAGACCCAGTACTTC.

Points on this clonotype: A read error may explain this, as a much larger clone is one base away. This sequence joins TRBV3-1 and TRBJ2-5; D unresolved. The CDR3 has 12 residues. Germline lookup yields CDR1 LGHDT and CDR2 YNNKEL (reference sequence). In nucleotides, the CDR3 is TGTACCAGCAGCCAATACGGAGAGACCCAGTACTTC. Protein product: CTSSQYGETQYF.

This clonotype was observed a handful of times. This sequence joins TRBV20-1 and TRBJ2-5; D could derive from TRBD1 or TRBD2 (5 bases each). This CDR3 comprises 14 residues. V was clipped by 1 base and J by 5 bases, with 14 bases between them. The V gene's germline CDR1 is DFQATT and CDR2 SNEGSKA (reference sequence). This chain's CDR3 is CSARVWGSLETQYF. The CDR3 DNA is TGCAGTGCTAGAGTTTGGGGGAGTCTGGAGACCCAGTACTTC.

This clonotype was recorded a few times. This chain links TRBV10-1 with TRBJ1-1, with D unclear. Trimming pared 6 bases from V and 5 bases from J, leaving 19 bases between. CDR3 length: 15 amino acids. Germline CDR1 is WNHNN and CDR2 is SYGVQD (reference sequence). CDR3 bases: TGCGCCAGCAGAATGGACGCGGTCTATGAGACTGAAGCTTTCTTT. Translated, it gives CASRMDAVYETEAFF.

This clonotype was seen a handful of times. CDR3 in amino acids: CSAIGNYGYTF. In DNA, the CDR3 is TGCAGTGCTATAGGGAACTATGGCTACACCTTC. J is TRBJ1-2 and V is TRBV20-1; D uncertain. CDR1 and CDR2 (germline): DFQATT, SNEGSKA (reference sequence). Trimming stripped 4 bases from V and 2 bases from J, with 5 bases between. This CDR3 is built from 11 residues.

The V call is TRBV29-1, the J call TRBJ1-2, with D maybe TRBD1 (6 bases). The V end was cut by 3 bases, the J end by 2 bases, with 10 bases between. The CDR3 contains 13 residues. Per the germline V gene, CDR1 is SQVTM and CDR2 is ANQGSEA. The CDR3 spells CSVESTGNYGYTF. The CDR3 nucleotides read TGCAGCGTTGAGAGTACAGGGAACTATGGCTACACCTTC.

This clonotype has a handful of counts. V usage is TRBV6-5 and J usage is TRBJ2-1; the D gene is possibly TRBD2 (6 bases). This CDR3 has 15 amino acids. V dropped 4 bases and J dropped 4 bases, with 14 bases sitting between them. CDR1 and CDR2 (germline): MNHEY, SVGAGI. The DNA of the CDR3 is TGTGCCAGCAGTTGGGGGAGAGGGACTTACAATGAGCAGTTCTTC. It codes for CASSWGRGTYNEQFF.

The genes are TRBV5-6 and TRBJ2-7, with 8 nucleotides matching TRBD2. The junction had 2 bases not matched to a gene; V was cut back by 0 bases and J by 0 bases. The CDR3 runs 15 residues. CDR1 and CDR2 (germline): SGHDT, YYEEEE. The CDR3 reads CASSLESGGSYEQYF. Written as DNA, the CDR3 is TGTGCCAGCAGCTTGGAAAGCGGGGGCTCCTACGAGCAGTACTTC.

This clonotype was seen ten or more times. The chain carries TRBV6-2 or TRBV6-3 and TRBJ2-1, with unresolved D. This CDR3 is built from 16 residues. Germline V gene data show CDR1 as MNHEY and CDR2 as SVGEGT. The V gene lost 6 bases and the J gene lost 4 bases, with 19 bases spanning the gap. The CDR3 DNA sequence: TGTGCCAGCAGCTTGGAAGGGTATGGGATATACAATGAGCAGTTCTTC. This encodes CASSLEGYGIYNEQFF.

This clonotype was seen a handful of times. The chain links TRBV7-2 to TRBJ1-3; 7 bases fit TRBD1. The CDR3 loop spans 15 amino acids. The junction had 7 bases not matched to a gene; V was cut back by 5 bases and J by 3 bases. Germline CDR1 is SGHTA and CDR2 is FQGNSA. CDR3 sequence (DNA): TGTGCCAGCAGCCAAACAGGGGCCCTTGGAAACACCATATATTTT. Its translation: CASSQTGALGNTIYF.

The V gene is TRBV9, the J gene TRBJ1-1; TRBD1 might be the D (5 bases). Per germline, CDR1 SGDLS and CDR2 YYNGEE. The CDR3 runs 15 residues. The germline V and J ends were trimmed by 1 base and 5 bases, with 15 bases remaining between them. This CDR3 reads CASSVTGGVNTEAFF. As DNA, the CDR3 is TGTGCCAGCAGCGTAACTGGGGGGGTAAATACTGAAGCTTTCTTT.

This clonotype was seen a handful of times. V usage is TRBV2 and J usage is TRBJ2-7, with 9 positions matching TRBD1. The CDR3 covers 14 residues. The V and J ends lost 2 bases and 5 bases, in that order; junction bases with no gene match: 4. The germline V gene encodes CDR1 SNHLY and CDR2 FYNNEI. The CDR3 spells CASSETGGGDEQYF. CDR3 coding DNA: TGTGCCAGCAGTGAAACAGGGGGCGGCGACGAGCAGTACTTC.

The rearrangement joins TRBV7-9 to TRBJ2-5, with 12 positions matching TRBD2. Germline V gene sequence: CDR1 SEHNR, CDR2 FQNEAQ (reference sequence). The CDR3 sequence is 16 residues long. V lost 3 bases, J lost 5 bases, and 7 bases stayed unmatched. CDR3 DNA sequence: TGTGCCAGCAGCTTGACTAGCGGGAGTAGGGGCGAGACCCAGTACTTC. Amino acid sequence: CASSLTSGSRGETQYF.

The genes are TRBV5-1 and TRBJ2-5; 10 bases fit TRBD2. Germline V gene lookup returns CDR1 SGHRS and CDR2 YFSETQ. After removal of 2 bases from V and 5 bases from J, the junction contained 6 bases not matched to a gene. This CDR3 is 15 amino acids long. The CDR3 coding sequence is TGCGCCAGCAGCTTTTCTAGCGGGGGCCGGGAGACCCAGTACTTC. Its protein is CASSFSSGGRETQYF. Full variable domain (outside the CDR3, taken from reference TRBV5-1 and TRBJ2-5): KAGVTQTPRYLIKTRGQQVTLSCSPISGHRSVSWYQQTPGQGLQFLFEYFSETQRNKGNFPGRFSGRQFSNSRSEMNVSTLELGDSALYLCASSFSSGGRETQYFGPGTRLLVL.

This clonotype has more than one count but fewer than ten. The chain joins TRBV3-1 to TRBJ2-1; D tentatively reads TRBD1 or TRBD2 (5 bases each). Germline CDR1 LGHDT, CDR2 YNNKEL (reference sequence). The CDR3 loop spans 16 amino acids. V was shortened by 6 bases and J by 5 bases, with 20 bases between the two germline ends. CDR3 sequence: CASRLTGTLSNNEQFF. The DNA of the CDR3 is TGTGCCAGCAGGTTGACCGGGACCCTCTCTAACAATGAGCAGTTCTTC.

This clonotype was seen at least ten times. CDR3 protein: CASSQDHYYEQYF. CDR3 nucleotides: TGTGCCAGCAGCCAAGATCACTACTACGAGCAGTACTTC. The V call is TRBV3-1, the J call TRBJ2-7; D unresolved. This CDR3 is 13 amino acids long. V lost 0 bases, J lost 3 bases, and 6 bases lay in between. Germline V gene data show CDR1 as LGHDT and CDR2 as YNNKEL (reference sequence).

DNA of the CDR3: TGTGCCTGGACGAGGGCGGGAGGGGCCGATACGCAGTATTTT. The encoded protein is CAWTRAGGADTQYF. The chain couples TRBV30 to TRBJ2-3; the match to TRBD2 covers 9 bases. Unmatched junction bases numbered 8, after V lost 4 bases and J lost 6 bases. This CDR3 is 14 amino acids long. In germline, CDR1 is GTSNPN, CDR2 SVGIG (reference sequence).

This clonotype was recorded at least ten times. This sequence joins TRBV28 and TRBJ2-1, with 8 bases fitting TRBD2. V lost 7 bases, J lost 0 bases, and 5 bases stayed unmatched. The CDR3 spans 15 residues. Looked up from germline, CDR1 is MDHEN and CDR2 is SYDVKM. The CDR3 region is CASTITSGSYNEQFF. The CDR3 DNA sequence: TGTGCCAGCACCATCACTAGCGGCTCCTACAATGAGCAGTTCTTC.

This clonotype was picked up a small number of times. This sequence joins TRBV28 and TRBJ1-1; no definite D call. The length of the CDR3 is 15 residues. The germline V gene has CDR1 MDHEN and CDR2 SYDVKM. The V and J ends lost 3 bases and 1 base respectively, with 12 bases between them. The CDR3 DNA reads TGTGCCAGCAGTTTTCTACCAGGCCAGAACACTGAAGCTTTCTTT. This codes for CASSFLPGQNTEAFF.

The genes are TRBV4-1 and TRBJ1-6, with TRBD1 matching over 9 bases. CDR1 is MGHRA, CDR2 YSYEKL, per germline. The trim removed 1 base at V and 13 bases at J, leaving 5 bases unmatched. The length of the CDR3 is 14 residues. The CDR3 bases are TGCGCCAGCAGCCAAGGACAGGGGGATCGTCCCCTCCACTTT. Protein product: CASSQGQGDRPLHF.

The chain employs TRBV7-2 and TRBJ2-1, with 8 bases identical to TRBD2. Germline lookup yields CDR1 SGHTA and CDR2 FQGNSA. There are 15 residues in the CDR3. V dropped 6 bases and J dropped 7; count of bases not matched to a gene: 11. The CDR3 coding sequence is TGTGCCAGCAGATTTCAAGCGGGAGCGGGGAATGAGCAGTTCTTC. Translation: CASRFQAGAGNEQFF.

The chain has TRBV11-2 and TRBJ2-4, with 7 bases identical to TRBD1. Germline assignment: CDR1 SGHAT and CDR2 FQNNGV. CDR3 length: 13 residues. J lost 6 bases, V lost 8 bases, and 7 bases had no gene match. The CDR3 DNA sequence: TGTGCCAGCGGATCCGGACAGGCAAACATTCAGTACTTC. It codes for CASGSGQANIQYF.